This T cell receptor (beta chain) appears in the sequencing data of a study of beta chain features in type 1 diabetes. For the study at large: Sorted cells from all samples, numbering 95 million to 140 million, were examined. Study observations and caveats: A greater similarity of naive, central memory and Treg TCRB repertoires was seen among patients than among healthy donors. More deletions and fewer insertions at VDJ junctions were found in patients with type 1 diabetes.

Each of the CD4+ naive, central memory, regulatory and stem cell-like memory populations was sorted via CD45RO/CCR7/CD25/CD127/CD95/CD27. Expressed TCRB transcripts were sequenced because the entire RNA isolate underwent reverse transcription. Clones were read by immunoSEQ multiplex PCR, and TCRdb kept only the in-frame ones, dropping some. This sample yields about 110,000 clones, of which under 40% are seen a single time; over 0.065% belongs to the top ten. This clone was seen a few times. What it binds is not known. The junction had 8 bases not matched to a gene; V was cut back by 2 bases and J by 8 bases. This CDR3 contains 16 residues. Germline CDR1 and CDR2: SGHTA and FQGNSA.

The chain carries TRBV7-2 and TRBJ2-1; TRBD2 matches at 11 bases. The sample consisted of stem cell memory CD4+ T cells from blood. The source is a young woman in good health. This chain's CDR3 is CASSLIAGGNIHEQFF. CDR3 bases: TGTGCCAGCAGCTTAATAGCGGGAGGGAATATCCATGAGCAGTTCTTC.